The 7 T cell receptor beta chains reported below all come from one sample, sequenced in a study of T cell clonality in common variable immunodeficiency. TCRdb's table, derived via immunoSEQ multiplex PCR, lists solely in-frame clones and lacks some. Singletons are absent from the sample, which has over 40,000 clones. Sequencing input: peripheral blood mononuclear cells. Receptors were obtained from a person aged 18 to 70 in good health.

This clone was seen at least ten times. The CDR3 end lies 3 residues beyond the end of the read and is filled in from the germline J gene. The chain couples TRBV5-1 to TRBJ1-6; 9 bases are a match to TRBD1. The CDR3 sequence is 16 residues long. Germline V gene sequence: CDR1 SGHRS, CDR2 YFSETQ. With 4 bases clipped from V and 7 bases from J, the junction kept 9 bases outside the gene matches. CDR3 DNA, as far as it was read: TGCGCCAGCAGCAACACACAGGGGGCGCAGAATTCACCC. Its translation: CASSNTQGAQNSP. The entire CDR3 reads CASSNTQGAQNSPLHF.

This clone has ten or more counts. The sequenced fragment ends 3 residues before the CDR3 boundary, so the rest is inferred from the germline J gene. This chain joins TRBV6-4 and TRBJ1-6; TRBD1 agrees at 7 bases. Germline V gene data show CDR1 as MRHNA and CDR2 as SNTAGT. The CDR3 is 15 residues long. V shed 3 bases and J 7 bases; nucleotides not matched to a gene: 6. The CDR3 here is CASSETGQPNSPLHF. The part of the CDR3 DNA that was read is TGTGCCAGCAGTGAAACGGGACAGCCCAATTCACCC.

Regarding this clone: The observed sequence ends 3 residues before the CDR3 terminus, with the missing tail filled in from the germline J gene. The chain employs TRBV7-8 and TRBJ2-2; 9 bases map to TRBD1. The CDR3 covers 15 residues. CDR1 and CDR2 from the germline V gene are SGHVS and FQNEAQ. The CDR3 bases that were read are TGTGCCAGCAGCTTAGGAAGGACAGGGGTTGAAAAG. Translated: CASSLGRTGVEK. The CDR3 in its entirety is CASSLGRTGVEKLFF.

At least ten counts were recorded for this clone. The CDR3 extends 3 residues past the end of the read, so its final part is completed from the germline J gene. This chain joins TRBV2 and TRBJ2-2; tentative D call: TRBD2 (5 bases). CDR1 is SNHLY and CDR2 is FYNNEI in the germline V gene. V gave up 3 bases and J gave up 6 bases, with 14 bases separating them. The CDR3 covers 15 residues. CDR3 region: CASSDPSRVSGELFF. Incomplete CDR3 DNA: TGTGCCAGCAGTGACCCCTCGAGGGTCTCCGGGGAG. Using reference TRBV2 and TRBJ2-2 for the parts outside the CDR3, the full variable domain is EPEVTQTPSHQVTQMGQEVILRCVPISNHLYFYWYRQILGQKVEFLVSFYNNEISEKSEIFDDQFSVERPDGSNFTLKIRSTKLEDSAMYFCASSDPSRVSGELFFGEGSRLTVL.

This clone was observed many times. The CDR3 end is not reached by the read, which stops 3 residues before it; the germline J gene fills it in. The rearrangement uses TRBV19 and TRBJ2-5; D is perhaps TRBD1 (6 bases). The ends were cut back, 4 bases at V and 3 bases at J, with 12 bases in the middle. This CDR3 has 14 amino acids. The germline gives CDR1 LNHDA, CDR2 SQIVND (reference sequence). The part of the CDR3 DNA that was read is TGTGCCAGTAGTACCGCGACAGGAAAAGAGACC. It codes for CASSTATGKET. The whole CDR3 region reads CASSTATGKETQYF.

This clone has more than one count but fewer than ten. The missing CDR3 end, 3 residues past where the read stops, is filled in from the germline J gene. The chain carries TRBV11-2 and TRBJ1-4, with D tentatively TRBD1 (5 bases). Germline CDR1 reads SGHAT; CDR2 reads FQNNGV. This CDR3 is built from 14 residues. The DNA read from the CDR3 is TGTGCCAGCAGACAAAACTCTGGGGCCAACGTA. Translating gives CASRQNSGANV. The entire CDR3 sequence reads CASRQNSGANVLFF.

This clone has at least ten counts. The CDR3 end lies 3 residues beyond the end of the read and is filled in from the germline J gene. The V and J genes are TRBV6-4 and TRBJ2-3; D is unclear. V shed 5 bases and J shed 0 bases, with 6 bases lying between them. CDR3 length: 13 amino acids. Germline V gene lookup returns CDR1 MRHNA and CDR2 SNTAGT. The CDR3 DNA, read in part, is TGTGCCAGCAGTTTACAAAGCACAGATACG. The encoded protein is CASSLQSTDT. The entire CDR3 is CASSLQSTDTQYF.